This T cell receptor beta chain was observed in a study of OX40 agonist ivuxolimab in advanced cancers. In the study overall: Previous treatment with anti-PD-1, anti-PD-L1 or anti-CTLA-4 therapy was allowed; about 37% had received some. Study-wide results and limits: More expanded clones were found, on average, in CD8+ than in CD4+ T cells.

The CDR3 covers 17 residues. V was clipped by 2 bases and J by 1 base; unmatched bases: 5. The germline gives CDR1 LGHNA, CDR2 YNFKEQ. Data came from immunoSEQ multiplex PCR; TCRdb stores just in-frame clones and leaves some out. The sample has under 15,000 clones; roughly four fifths are singletons. Excluded were patients having autoimmune disease history or systemic immunosuppression. About this clone itself: The antigen remains unidentified.

V usage is TRBV4-2 and J usage is TRBJ2-1; 10 bases map to TRBD2. This sequence was found in an adult with an advanced solid tumor such as melanoma, head and neck, liver or kidney cancer. Sequenced here: CD4+ or CD8+ T cells sorted from blood, sampled in a trial of the OX40 agonist ivuxolimab. The CDR3 loop reads CASSQSGLAYSYNEQFF. CDR3 DNA: TGTGCCAGCAGCCAATCGGGACTAGCGTATTCCTACAATGAGCAGTTCTTC.